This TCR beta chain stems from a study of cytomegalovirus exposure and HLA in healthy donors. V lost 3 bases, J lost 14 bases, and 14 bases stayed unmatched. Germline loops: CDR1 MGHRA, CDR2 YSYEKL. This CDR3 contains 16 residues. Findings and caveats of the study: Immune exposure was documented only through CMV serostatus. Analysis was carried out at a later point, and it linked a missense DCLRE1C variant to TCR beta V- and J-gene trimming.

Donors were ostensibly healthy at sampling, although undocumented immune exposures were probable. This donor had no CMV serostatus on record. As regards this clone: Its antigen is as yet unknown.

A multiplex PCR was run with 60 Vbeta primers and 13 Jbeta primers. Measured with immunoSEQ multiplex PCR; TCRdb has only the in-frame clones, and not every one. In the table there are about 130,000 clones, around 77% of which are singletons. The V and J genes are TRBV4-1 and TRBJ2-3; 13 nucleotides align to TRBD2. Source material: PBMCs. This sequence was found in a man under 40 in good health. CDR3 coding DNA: TGCGCCAGCAGCCAGGCCGGACTAGCGGGGGCACCGGGGGGGTATTTT. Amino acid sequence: CASSQAGLAGAPGGYF.